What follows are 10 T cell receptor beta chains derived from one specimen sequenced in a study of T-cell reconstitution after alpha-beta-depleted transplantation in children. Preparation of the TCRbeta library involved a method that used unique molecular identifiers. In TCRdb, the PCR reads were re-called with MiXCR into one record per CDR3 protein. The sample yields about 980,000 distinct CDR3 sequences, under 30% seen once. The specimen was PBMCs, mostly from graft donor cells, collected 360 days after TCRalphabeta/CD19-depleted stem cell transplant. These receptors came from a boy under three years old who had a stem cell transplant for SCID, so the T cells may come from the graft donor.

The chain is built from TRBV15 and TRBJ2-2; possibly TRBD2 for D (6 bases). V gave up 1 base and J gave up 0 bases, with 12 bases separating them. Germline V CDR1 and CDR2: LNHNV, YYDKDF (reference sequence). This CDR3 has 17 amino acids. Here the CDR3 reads CATSRVGTGPNTGELFF. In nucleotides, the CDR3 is TGTGCCACCAGCAGAGTTGGGACTGGCCCGAACACCGGGGAGCTGTTTTTT.

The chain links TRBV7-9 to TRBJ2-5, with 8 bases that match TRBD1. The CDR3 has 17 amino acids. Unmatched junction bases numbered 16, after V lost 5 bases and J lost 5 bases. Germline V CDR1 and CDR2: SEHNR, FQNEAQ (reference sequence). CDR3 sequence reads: CASSRTAADRARETQYF. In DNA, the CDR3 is TGTGCCAGCAGCCGGACGGCCGCGGACAGGGCTCGGGAGACCCAGTACTTC.

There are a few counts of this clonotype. CDR3 DNA: TGTGCCAGCAGTGACGGGCAGGGAGGCGAAAAACTGTTTTTT. Translating gives CASSDGQGGEKLFF. The chain employs TRBV2 and TRBJ1-4; D perhaps matches TRBD1 (5 bases). V gave up 3 bases and J gave up 8 bases, with 13 bases separating them. CDR3 size: 14 residues. CDR1 is SNHLY and CDR2 is FYNNEI in the germline V gene.

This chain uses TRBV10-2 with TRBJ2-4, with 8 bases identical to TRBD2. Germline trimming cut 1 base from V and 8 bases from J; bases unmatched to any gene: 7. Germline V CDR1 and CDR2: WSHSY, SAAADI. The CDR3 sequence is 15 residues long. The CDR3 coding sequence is TGCGCCAGCAGTGAGTTTGGCGGGGGGTTTGACATTCAGTACTTC. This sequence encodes CASSEFGGGFDIQYF.

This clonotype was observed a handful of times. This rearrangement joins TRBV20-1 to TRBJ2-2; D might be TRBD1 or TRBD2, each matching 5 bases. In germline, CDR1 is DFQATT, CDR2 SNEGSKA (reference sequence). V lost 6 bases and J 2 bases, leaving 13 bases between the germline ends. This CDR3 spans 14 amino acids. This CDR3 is CSARTGANTGELFF. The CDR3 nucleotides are TGCAGTGCGCGGACTGGGGCCAACACCGGGGAGCTGTTTTTT.

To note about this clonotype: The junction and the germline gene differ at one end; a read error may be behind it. CDR3 bases: TGCGCCAGCAGCTTGGTATCGGGGGGCGGCCCAGATGCGCAGTATTTT. Protein sequence: CASSLVSGGGPDAQYF. This chain connects TRBV5-1 to TRBJ2-3; a possible D gene is TRBD2 (7 bases). The CDR3 sequence is 16 residues long. The germline gives CDR1 SGHRS, CDR2 YFSETQ. The full variable domain, rest sourced from reference TRBV5-1 and TRBJ2-3, is KAGVTQTPRYLIKTRGQQVTLSCSPISGHRSVSWYQQTPGQGLQFLFEYFSETQRNKGNFPGRFSGRQFSNSRSEMNVSTLELGDSALYLCASSLVSGGGPDAQYFGPGTRLTVL.

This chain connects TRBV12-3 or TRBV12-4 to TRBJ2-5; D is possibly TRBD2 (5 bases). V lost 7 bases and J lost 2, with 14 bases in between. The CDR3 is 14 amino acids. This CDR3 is CASTWRAAQETQYF. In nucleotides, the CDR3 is TGTGCCAGCACCTGGCGGGCGGCGCAAGAGACCCAGTACTTC.

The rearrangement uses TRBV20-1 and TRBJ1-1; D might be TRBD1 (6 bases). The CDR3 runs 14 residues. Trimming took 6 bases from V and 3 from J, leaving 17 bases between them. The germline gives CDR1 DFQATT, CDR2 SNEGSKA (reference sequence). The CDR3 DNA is TGCAGTGCGCGACCGGGGGGCGCGGACACTGAAGCTTTCTTT. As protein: CSARPGGADTEAFF.

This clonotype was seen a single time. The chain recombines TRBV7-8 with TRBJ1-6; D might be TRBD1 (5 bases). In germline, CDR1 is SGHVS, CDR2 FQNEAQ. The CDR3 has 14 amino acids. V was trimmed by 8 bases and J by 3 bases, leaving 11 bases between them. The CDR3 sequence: CASGRELYNSPLHF. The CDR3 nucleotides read TGTGCCAGCGGCAGGGAGCTCTATAATTCACCCCTCCACTTT.

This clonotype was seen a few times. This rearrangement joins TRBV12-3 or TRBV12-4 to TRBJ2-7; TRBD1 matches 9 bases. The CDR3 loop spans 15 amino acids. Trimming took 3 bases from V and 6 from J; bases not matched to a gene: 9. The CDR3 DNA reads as TGTGCCAGCAGTTTCGGGGACAGGGATCGGGGCGAGCAGTACTTC. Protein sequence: CASSFGDRDRGEQYF.